The present TCR beta chain was sequenced within a study of blood T cells in healthy people across ages. A sample-barcoded 5' primer and a J-beta primer mix were used in a second PCR of roughly 7 to 12 cycles. TCRdb reprocessed the 5' RACE reads via MiXCR and lists one record per CDR3 protein. The sample lists about 930,000 distinct CDR3 sequences; roughly 29% were seen once. In this sample, this clonotype turned up a few times. These sequences were also reported in another study, on T cells of mothers and their children.

The specimen was blood. This clonotype was sampled from a woman aged 40-49 years in good health.

DNA for the CDR3: TGCGCCAGCAGCCGCGAGGGAGGATCGGAAAAACTGTTTTTT. Translating gives CASSREGGSEKLFF. The chain employs TRBV5-1 and TRBJ1-4; D not resolved. Trimming stripped 4 bases from V and 8 bases from J, with 15 bases between. CDR1 SGHRS and CDR2 YFSETQ come from the germline V gene. The CDR3 length is 14 residues.